The rows below give T cell receptor beta chains drawn from one sample of a study of shared T cell receptors in the human thymus. Only in-frame clones appear in the TCRdb table, and some are missing; sequencing was by immunoSEQ multiplex PCR. The top ten clones hold 0.0094% of a sample with about 710,000 clones, about 87% of them seen once. This sample was also put to use in a study of human thymus T cells.

The sample consisted of thymocytes. These receptors all stem from a boy in the first two years of life with a congenital heart defect. The conserved cysteine and the conserved F or W are not part of the CDR3 here. D genes are given only for firm matches.

CDR3 protein,J gene,V gene,D gene
ASSSGRAPGINYGYT,TRBJ1-2,TRBV28,.
ASSPPGQGASNYGYT,TRBJ1-2,TRBV19,TRBD1
ASSYTYITTGDLAKNIQY,TRBJ2-4,TRBV5-8,TRBD1
ASSYGPGRGGNEQF,TRBJ2-1,TRBV6-9,TRBD2
ASSGTGFTEAF,TRBJ1-1,TRBV2,.
ASRSGRGVSGANVLT,TRBJ2-6,TRBV28,.
ASSEDRGSSYHEQF,TRBJ2-1,TRBV10-1,TRBD1
SVESSGGPQLSTDTQY,TRBJ2-3,TRBV29-1,TRBD2
ATSREFGASSFGNIQY,TRBJ2-4,TRBV15,.
ASTGTSNSPLH,TRBJ1-6,TRBV6-5,.
ASSPLLAGGSIEQF,TRBJ2-1,TRBV4-2,TRBD2
AIRGQGDGTEAF,TRBJ1-1,TRBV10-3,TRBD1
ASSQSRDTEAF,TRBJ1-1,TRBV14,.
ASSLRGEQGGSPLH,TRBJ1-6,TRBV27,TRBD1
ASSLRDREEDTQY,TRBJ2-3,TRBV16,TRBD1